This T cell receptor (beta chain) stems from a study of PD-1 blockade in classical Hodgkin lymphoma. Time point in this sample: cycle 4 day 1 (C4D1), after around six weeks of nivolumab. All patients experienced relapse after autologous stem cell transplantation, and brentuximab vedotin exposure was variable. Best outcomes ranged across complete response, partial response and progressive disease. A note on this clone: The antigen remains undetermined.

Whole-study findings and limits: Before treatment, complete responders showed about the same diversity as newly diagnosed patients. Among the patients, those starting nivolumab under 1 year after ASCT were excluded. The study reported lower baseline TCR diversity in newly diagnosed patients than in healthy donors.

Data came from immunoSEQ multiplex PCR; TCRdb stores just in-frame clones and leaves some out. The table shows 50,000 or so clones, with roughly 89% occurring only once. Trimming cost V 1 base and J 2 bases, with 6 bases left between them. The V gene's germline CDR1 is MNHEY and CDR2 SMNVEV (reference sequence). This CDR3 has 14 amino acids. The chain combines TRBV27 with TRBJ1-5; D not resolved. This TCR was sampled from a human donor with classical Hodgkin lymphoma. Sequenced here: peripheral blood mononuclear cells (PBMCs), sampled before the fourth cycle of nivolumab. This chain's CDR3 is CASSLLGGNQPQHF. The CDR3 nucleotides read TGTGCCAGCAGTTTATTGGGCGGCAATCAGCCCCAGCATTTT.